The T cell receptor beta chain described here comes from a study of CD8+CD57+ T cells in acquired aplastic anemia (dated by TCRdb to between 2018 and 2020). For the study in its entirety: Extracted DNA from sorted CD4+ and CD8+ cells averaged about 2.9 ug, ranging from roughly 0.17 to 27.4 ug. A CD8+CD57+ expansion meant a frequency higher than the mean frequency seen in healthy subjects.

The germline V gene gives CDR1 as MNHEY and CDR2 as SVGAGI. Taken from cysteine to phenylalanine, the CDR3 has 12 residues. Of the read, only the CDR3 DNA is kept; its 36 bases are in frame from base 1. Expansion of CD8+CD57+ cells had been shown by flow cytometry in the patients chosen for sequencing. Every patient had severe acquired aplastic anemia, diagnosed using the International Study of Aplastic Anemia and Agranulocytosis and Camitta criteria. Patients had received no therapy at the time of blood sampling. In the study, sorted CD4+ and CD8+ blood T cells from patients with severe aplastic anemia and from healthy subjects underwent deep sequencing of TCR repertoires. Patients were enrolled under clinicaltrials.gov protocols 00001620, 01623167, 00001397, 00071045, 00081523 and 00961064 in the USA. Ficoll-Paque density gradient centrifugation was used to isolate peripheral blood mononuclear cells. Before DNA extraction, CD4+ and CD8+ T cells were sorted by FACS or by magnetic beads.

Summary of the overall study and its limitations: Twenty-nine CD8+ CDR3 sequences were found in both patients and controls but appeared to be highly expressed in patients and within the immunodominant clones of the patients. Between patients and healthy controls, no significant difference in CD8+ Simpson's diversity was found (P=0.060).

Genomic DNA was used as template for profiling of TCR beta VDJ combinations and CDR3 sequences. An Illumina HiSeq 2000 was used for TCR repertoire sequencing. The authors' analysis ran thus. TRBV/TRBJ rearrangement plots, CDR3 size and DJ length profiles, and Simpson's diversity index were used to assess repertoires. Whichever DNA sequence was most abundant in the deep sequencing data was defined as the immunodominant clone. CDR3 amino acid sequences were checked for sharing between subjects and were compared against published repertoires and the VDJdb database. TCRdb itself trimmed the public reads at Q25 with fastp, ran MiXCR and retained productive beta chains. For every CDR3 protein sequence, its rows merge into one entry that carries the most common genes and DNA. These V and J calls derive from TCRdb rather than the authors' analysis. This sample is represented by 200,000 to 250,000 distinct CDR3 sequences; about 60% of them were singletons. In total, the top ten clones hold roughly 53% of the sample.

Notes on this clonotype: The antigen this receptor binds is unknown. An end of the junction differs from the germline gene, which may be a read error.

This chain is built from TRBV6-5 and TRBJ2-7; 8 of the junction bases match TRBD1. Sequencing was done on a sample of sorted CD4+, CD8+, or CD8+CD57+ T cells (not recorded which) from PBMCs. This clonotype originated in a human donor with aplastic anemia. The sequenced DNA is TGTGCCAGCAGCAGGGGGCGGAACGACCAGTACTTC. It translates as CASSRGRNDQYF.